This T cell receptor (beta chain) was sequenced in a study of blood T cell repertoires in COVID-19. Study-level information: Samples came from the United States, Italy and Spain, spanning acute and convalescent COVID-19. In each case, the material was cDNA or gDNA derived from T cells, B-cell-depleted T cells, or PBMCs.

CDR1 and CDR2 from the germline V gene are MNHNS and SASEGT. The CDR3 is made up of 13 amino acids. Trimming cost V 4 bases and J 6 bases; bases outside gene matches: 4. As processed by the authors: The assay estimated nucleated cells by amplifying reference gene primers. Clones were sequenced by immunoSEQ multiplex PCR, and TCRdb holds only the in-frame ones, with some missing. The V and J calls and clone size come from that table; D and trimming were worked out from the DNA. The sample includes 120,000 to 150,000 clones, around 87% of them seen just once. This clone was recorded only once. Sequences were obtained from peripheral blood. V usage is TRBV6-1 and J usage is TRBJ1-2; TRBD1 matches 8 bases. The sequence was collected from a man between 45 and 60 years old who had recovered from COVID-19. CDR3 sequence reads: CASSVDRENGYTF. CDR3 sequence (DNA): TGTGCCAGCAGTGTGGACAGGGAGAATGGCTACACCTTC.